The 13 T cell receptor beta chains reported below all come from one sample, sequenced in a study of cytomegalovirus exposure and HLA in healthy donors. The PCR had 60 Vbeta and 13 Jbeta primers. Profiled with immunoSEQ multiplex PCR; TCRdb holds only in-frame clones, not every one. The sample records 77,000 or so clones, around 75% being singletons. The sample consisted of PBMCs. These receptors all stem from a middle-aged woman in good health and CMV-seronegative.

The CDR3 DNA reads as TGTGCCAGCAGCTTAGTAGATTCGGATACGCAGTATTTT. Residues: CASSLVDSDTQYF. This chain uses TRBV11-3 with TRBJ2-3; D is ambiguous. CDR1 SGHNT and CDR2 YENEEA come from the germline V gene. Trimming took 1 base from V and 6 from J, leaving 8 bases between them. The CDR3 runs to 13 residues.

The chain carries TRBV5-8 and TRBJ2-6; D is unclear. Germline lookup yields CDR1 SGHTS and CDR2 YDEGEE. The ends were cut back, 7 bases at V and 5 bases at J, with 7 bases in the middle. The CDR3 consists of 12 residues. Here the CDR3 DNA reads TGTGCCAGCTCCGGGTGGGCCAACGTCCTGACTTTC. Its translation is CASSGWANVLTF.

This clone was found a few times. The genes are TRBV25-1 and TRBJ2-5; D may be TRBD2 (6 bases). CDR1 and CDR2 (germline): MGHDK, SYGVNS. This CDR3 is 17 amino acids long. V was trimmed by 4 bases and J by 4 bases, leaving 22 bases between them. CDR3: CASSGKLLGLPGETQYF. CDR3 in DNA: TGTGCCAGCAGTGGCAAATTACTCGGACTACCTGGAGAGACCCAGTACTTC.

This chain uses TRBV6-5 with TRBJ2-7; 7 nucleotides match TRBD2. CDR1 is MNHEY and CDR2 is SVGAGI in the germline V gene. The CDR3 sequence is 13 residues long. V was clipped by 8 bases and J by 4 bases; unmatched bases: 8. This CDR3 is CASGGGEKYEQYF. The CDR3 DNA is TGTGCCAGCGGCGGGGGAGAAAAGTACGAGCAGTACTTC.

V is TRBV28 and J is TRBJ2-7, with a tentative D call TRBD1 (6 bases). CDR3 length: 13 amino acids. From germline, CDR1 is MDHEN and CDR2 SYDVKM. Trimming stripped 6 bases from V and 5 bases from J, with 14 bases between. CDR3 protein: CASRVQGRDEQYF. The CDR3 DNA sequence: TGTGCCAGCAGGGTACAGGGAAGAGACGAGCAGTACTTC.

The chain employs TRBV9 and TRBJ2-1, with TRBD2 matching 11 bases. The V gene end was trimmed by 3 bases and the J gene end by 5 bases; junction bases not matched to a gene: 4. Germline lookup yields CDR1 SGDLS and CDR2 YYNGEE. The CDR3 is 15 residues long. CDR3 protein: CASSDLAGGNNEQFF. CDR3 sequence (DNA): TGTGCCAGCAGCGACCTAGCGGGGGGTAACAATGAGCAGTTCTTC. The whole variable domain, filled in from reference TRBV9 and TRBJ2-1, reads DSGVTQTPKHLITATGQRVTLRCSPRSGDLSVYWYQQSLDQGLQFLIQYYNGEERAKGNILERFSAQQFPDLHSELNLSSLELGDSALYFCASSDLAGGNNEQFFGPGTRLTVL.

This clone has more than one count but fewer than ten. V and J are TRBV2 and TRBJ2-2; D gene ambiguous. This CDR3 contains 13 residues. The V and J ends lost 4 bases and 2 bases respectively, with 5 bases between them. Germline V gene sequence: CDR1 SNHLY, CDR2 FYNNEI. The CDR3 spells CASSAINTGELFF. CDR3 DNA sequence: TGTGCCAGCAGTGCCATTAACACCGGGGAGCTGTTTTTT.

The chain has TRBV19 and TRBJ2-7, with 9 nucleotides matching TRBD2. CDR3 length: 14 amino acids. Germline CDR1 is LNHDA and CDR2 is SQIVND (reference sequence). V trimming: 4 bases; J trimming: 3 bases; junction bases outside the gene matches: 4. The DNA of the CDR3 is TGTGCCAGTAGTACAACTAGCGGGTACTACGAGCAGTACTTC. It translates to CASSTTSGYYEQYF. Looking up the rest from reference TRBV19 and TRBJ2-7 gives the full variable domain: DGGITQSPKYLFRKEGQNVTLSCEQNLNHDAMYWYRQDPGQGLRLIYYSQIVNDFQKGDIAEGYSVSREKKESFPLTVTSAQKNPTAFYLCASSTTSGYYEQYFGPGTRLTVT.

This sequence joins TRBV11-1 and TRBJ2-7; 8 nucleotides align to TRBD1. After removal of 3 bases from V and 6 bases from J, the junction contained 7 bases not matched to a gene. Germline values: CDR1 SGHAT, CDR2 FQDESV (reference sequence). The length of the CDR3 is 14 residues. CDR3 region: CASSLRTGPPEQYF. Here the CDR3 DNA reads TGTGCCAGCAGCTTGCGGACAGGGCCCCCCGAGCAGTACTTC.

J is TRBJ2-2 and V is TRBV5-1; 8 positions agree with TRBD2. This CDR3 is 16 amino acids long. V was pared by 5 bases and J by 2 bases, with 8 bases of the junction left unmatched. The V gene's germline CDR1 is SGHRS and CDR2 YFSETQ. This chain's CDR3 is CASRSGLALNTGELFF. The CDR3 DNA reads TGCGCCAGCAGATCTGGACTAGCACTAAACACCGGGGAGCTGTTTTTT.

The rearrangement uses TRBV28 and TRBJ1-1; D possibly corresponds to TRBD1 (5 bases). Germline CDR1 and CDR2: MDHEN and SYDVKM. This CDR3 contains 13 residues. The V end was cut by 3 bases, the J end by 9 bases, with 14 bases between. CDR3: CASSFSNDRKAFF. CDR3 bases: TGTGCCAGCAGTTTCTCTAATGACAGAAAAGCTTTCTTT.

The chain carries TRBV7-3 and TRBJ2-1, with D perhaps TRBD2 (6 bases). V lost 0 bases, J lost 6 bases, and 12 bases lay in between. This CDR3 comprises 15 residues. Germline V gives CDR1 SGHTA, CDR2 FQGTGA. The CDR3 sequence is CASSLTGGYGNEQFF. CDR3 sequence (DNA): TGTGCCAGCAGCTTAACTGGGGGGTATGGCAATGAGCAGTTCTTC. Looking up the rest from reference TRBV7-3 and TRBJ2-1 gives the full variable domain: GAGVSQTPSNKVTEKGKYVELRCDPISGHTALYWYRQSLGQGPEFLIYFQGTGAADDSGLPNDRFFAVRPEGSVSTLKIQRTERGDSAVYLCASSLTGGYGNEQFFGPGTRLTVL.

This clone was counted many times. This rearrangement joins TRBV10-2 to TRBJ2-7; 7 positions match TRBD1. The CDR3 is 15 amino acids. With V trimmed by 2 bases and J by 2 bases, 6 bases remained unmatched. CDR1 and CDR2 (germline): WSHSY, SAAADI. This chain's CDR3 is CASSEMNRGAYEQYF. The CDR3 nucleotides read TGCGCCAGCAGTGAGATGAACAGGGGAGCCTACGAGCAGTACTTC.